These 13 T cell receptor beta chains share one sample of origin, sequenced in a study of T cells in Graves' hyperthyroidism and ophthalmopathy. Amplification of TCR beta CDR3 regions was performed using RNA transcripts as template. First-round RT-PCR of the TCR CDR3 relied on the HTBI primer set. TCRdb analysed the multiplex PCR reads with MiXCR anew, one entry per CDR3 protein. The table lists around 560,000 distinct CDR3 sequences, 16% of them singletons. Sample: blood. The source of these receptors is a young woman with Graves' hyperthyroidism.

This clonotype was counted many times. The rearrangement joins TRBV15 to TRBJ2-3, with D unclear. Germline V lookup: CDR1 LNHNV, CDR2 YYDKDF (reference sequence). The CDR3 is 15 amino acids. V was pared by 5 bases and J by 4 bases, with 16 bases between. For the CDR3, the DNA is TGTGCCACCAGCGGATCTTCCCGTCTGGCAGATACGCAGTATTTT. Amino acid sequence: CATSGSSRLADTQYF.

The J gene is TRBJ2-3, the V gene TRBV15; D gene uncertain. With 4 bases removed from V and 6 bases from J, the gap between germline ends came to 11 bases. This CDR3 is 13 amino acids long. Germline-derived CDR1 and CDR2 are LNHNV and YYDKDF (reference sequence). This CDR3 is CATSKGLADTQYF. The CDR3 DNA sequence: TGTGCCACCAGCAAAGGGTTGGCGGATACGCAGTATTTT.

Many counts were recorded for this clonotype. The chain recombines TRBV20-1 with TRBJ2-5; 9 bases are shared with TRBD2. V trimming: 2 bases; J trimming: 4 bases; junction bases outside the gene matches: 2. The CDR3 consists of 13 residues. CDR1 and CDR2 from the germline V gene are DFQATT and SNEGSKA (reference sequence). The CDR3 sequence is CSARRTSVETQYF. The CDR3 DNA is TGCAGTGCTAGAAGGACTAGCGTAGAGACCCAGTACTTC.

In this sample, this clonotype turned up many times. The rearrangement joins TRBV29-1 to TRBJ2-6, with 8 bases identical to TRBD2. CDR1 and CDR2 (germline): SQVTM, ANQGSEA. CDR3 size: 15 residues. Trimming removed 6 bases from V and 0 bases from J; junction bases left unmatched: 4. The CDR3 loop reads CSVRAGDSGANVLTF. CDR3 DNA sequence: TGCAGCGTCCGAGCGGGGGACTCTGGGGCCAACGTCCTGACTTTC.

This clonotype appeared a few times. CDR3 DNA sequence: TGCGCCAGCAGCTTGGACCCCAGGACTGCCAGGGAGCAGTACTTC. Its translation is CASSLDPRTAREQYF. V is TRBV5-1 and J is TRBJ2-7, with D perhaps matching TRBD2 (5 bases). Germline loops: CDR1 SGHRS, CDR2 YFSETQ. CDR3 length: 15 amino acids. V lost 0 bases, J lost 7 bases, and 17 bases lay in between.

Ten or more counts support this clonotype. J is TRBJ1-1 and V is TRBV19; the D gene is possibly TRBD1 (5 bases). The germline V and J ends were trimmed by 9 bases and 4 bases, with 21 bases remaining between them. Germline CDR1 is LNHDA and CDR2 is SQIVND (reference sequence). This CDR3 is built from 15 residues. Here the CDR3 DNA reads TGTGCCAGCCAACCCGGGGGGAGGGATGGCACTGAAGCTTTCTTT. Translating gives CASQPGGRDGTEAFF.

This clonotype was observed many times. V and J are TRBV6-2 or TRBV6-3 and TRBJ2-7; TRBD2 agrees at 7 bases. With 7 bases clipped from V and 6 bases from J, the junction kept 9 bases outside the gene matches. CDR1 MNHEY and CDR2 SVGEGT come from the germline V gene. The CDR3 has 13 amino acids. This CDR3 is CASTSNPGGEQYF. The CDR3 nucleotides read TGTGCCAGCACCTCCAATCCGGGGGGCGAGCAGTACTTC.

This clonotype has a handful of counts. The CDR3 region is CASSPGPTQPQHF. CDR3 nucleotide sequence: TGTGCCAGCTCACCAGGGCCCACTCAGCCCCAGCATTTT. The chain couples TRBV18 to TRBJ1-5; D uncertain. V lost 2 bases and J lost 6, with 8 bases in between. The CDR3 is 13 residues long. Germline V gene data show CDR1 as KGHSH and CDR2 as LQKENI.

This chain uses TRBV7-9 with TRBJ1-1; D is ambiguous. Deletions cut 2 bases from V and 1 base from J, with 11 bases between. Germline V gene lookup returns CDR1 SEHNR and CDR2 FQNEAQ (reference sequence). The CDR3 covers 15 residues. In DNA form, the CDR3 reads TGTGCCAGCAGCTTACTTCCGGCGTCGAACACTGAAGCTTTCTTT. As protein: CASSLLPASNTEAFF.

This clonotype was seen only a few times. The J gene is TRBJ2-1, the V gene TRBV5-1; D possibly matches TRBD1 or TRBD2 (5 bases each). The CDR3 consists of 13 residues. In germline, CDR1 is SGHRS, CDR2 YFSETQ. The germline V and J ends were trimmed by 3 bases and 7 bases, with 11 bases remaining between them. The CDR3 loop reads CASSWGFGNEQFF. CDR3 bases: TGCGCCAGCAGCTGGGGGTTCGGGAATGAGCAGTTCTTC.

This chain joins TRBV7-9 and TRBJ2-7; D gene uncertain. CDR3 length: 12 amino acids. V was shortened by 1 base and J by 7 bases, with 8 bases between the two germline ends. From germline, CDR1 is SEHNR and CDR2 FQNEAQ (reference sequence). DNA for the CDR3: TGTGCCAGCAGCTTAGATTCCTTGGAGCAGTACTTC. It yields the protein CASSLDSLEQYF. Full variable domain (rest looked up from reference TRBV7-9 and TRBJ2-7): DTGVSQNPRHKITKRGQNVTFRCDPISEHNRLYWYRQTLGQGPEFLTYFQNEAQLEKSRLLSDRFSAERPKGSFSTLEIQRTEQGDSAMYLCASSLDSLEQYFGPGTRLTVT.

This clonotype was found a few times. The chain is built from TRBV6-6 and TRBJ2-2; D possibly corresponds to TRBD2 (6 bases). V was trimmed by 0 bases and J by 1 base, leaving 9 bases between them. The V gene's germline CDR1 is MNHNY and CDR2 SVGAGI (reference sequence). This CDR3 has 16 amino acids. The CDR3 loop is CASSYSLGGNTGELFF. CDR3 nucleotide sequence: TGTGCCAGCAGTTACTCCCTGGGGGGGAACACCGGGGAGCTGTTTTTT.

Details on this clonotype: Germline and junction disagree at one end, which may indicate a read error. The chain couples TRBV5-1 to TRBJ1-2; D uncertain. This CDR3 region has 16 residues. Germline V lookup: CDR1 SGHRS, CDR2 YFSETQ. The CDR3 here is CTSSLNPLYGNYGYTF. The CDR3 DNA sequence: TGCACCAGCAGCTTGAATCCCCTATATGGGAACTATGGCTACACCTTC.